Below, 18 T cell receptor beta chains from the same sample are listed, as sequenced in a study of cytomegalovirus exposure and HLA in healthy donors. The PCR had 60 Vbeta and 13 Jbeta primers. Assay used: immunoSEQ multiplex PCR; TCRdb lists only in-frame clones, some missing. Seen here are 200,000 to 250,000 clones, just under 80% observed once, and the top ten hold about 0.5%. Input material: PBMCs. The receptor set was obtained from a boy younger than 18 in good health and CMV-seronegative.

This clone was detected once. Germline is not matched at one junction end, which may reflect a read error. This chain links TRBV5-1 with TRBJ2-7; a possible D gene is TRBD2 (5 bases). CDR1 and CDR2 (germline): SGHRS, YFSETQ. This CDR3 has 14 amino acids. CDR3 residues: CASSLELGPYEQHF. DNA for the CDR3: TGCGCCAGCAGCTTGGAACTAGGACCCTACGAGCAGCACTTC.

The chain couples TRBV30 to TRBJ1-2; D unresolved. The CDR3 totals 16 residues. Germline V CDR1 and CDR2: GTSNPN, SVGIG (reference sequence). Trimming pared 1 base from V and 3 bases from J, leaving 18 bases between. The CDR3 nucleotides are TGTGCCTGGAGTGGTGAGGCCAGGCAGGAGGACTATGGCTACACCTTC. It specifies CAWSGEARQEDYGYTF.

The genes are TRBV30 and TRBJ1-2; 7 nucleotides match TRBD1. Losses at the gene ends were 4 bases for V and 8 bases for J; bases not matched to a gene: 13. The germline V gene encodes CDR1 GTSNPN and CDR2 SVGIG (reference sequence). The CDR3 is made up of 14 amino acids. The CDR3 spells CAWIRQGGYGGYTF. The CDR3 DNA reads TGTGCCTGGATAAGACAGGGTGGCTATGGCGGCTACACCTTC.

Concerning this clone itself: At one end, the junction sequence differs from germline, possibly due to a read error. The sample holds other DNA sequences that translate to the same CDR3. The chain uses TRBV5-6 and TRBJ1-3; TRBD1 is a possible D gene (5 bases). There are 12 residues in the CDR3. The germline V gene encodes CDR1 SGHDT and CDR2 YYEEEE. In DNA form, the CDR3 reads TGTGCCAGCAGCCTGGCAGGGTCCACCATCTATTTT. Amino acids: CASSLAGSTIYF.

V and J are TRBV7-7 and TRBJ1-5; D perhaps matches TRBD1 (6 bases). Germline CDR1 SSHAT, CDR2 FNYEAQ (reference sequence). V was pared by 8 bases and J by 7 bases, with 21 bases between. The CDR3 contains 15 residues. The CDR3, as DNA: TGTGCCAGCCCCCGATATGACAGGACATTGCAGCCCCAGCATTTT. It encodes CASPRYDRTLQPQHF. The full variable domain, with the rest looked up from reference TRBV7-7 and TRBJ1-5, is GAGVSQSPRYKVTKRGQDVTLRCDPISSHATLYWYQQALGQGPEFLTYFNYEAQPDKSGLPSDRFSAERPEGSISTLTIQRTEQRDSAMYRCASPRYDRTLQPQHFGDGTRLSIL.

The chain recombines TRBV9 with TRBJ1-1; D unresolved. Trimming stripped 3 bases from V and 2 bases from J, with 5 bases between. This CDR3 is 12 amino acids long. Germline V gives CDR1 SGDLS, CDR2 YYNGEE. CDR3 in amino acids: CASSELNTEAFF. For the CDR3, the DNA is TGTGCCAGCAGCGAGCTTAACACTGAAGCTTTCTTT.

The CDR3 bases are TGTGCCAGCAGACAAGACTACAGGGAACTGTACTTC. This encodes CASRQDYRELYF. The V gene is TRBV6-5, the J gene TRBJ2-7; D might be TRBD1 (6 bases). Trimming took 6 bases from V and 12 from J, leaving 18 bases between them. The germline V gene encodes CDR1 MNHEY and CDR2 SVGAGI. The CDR3 extends over 12 amino acids.

The J gene is TRBJ1-6, the V gene TRBV6-6, with TRBD1 as a possible D gene (5 bases). The CDR3 has 15 amino acids. Germline loops: CDR1 MNHNY, CDR2 SVGAGI (reference sequence). The ends were cut back, 2 bases at V and 0 bases at J, with 5 bases in the middle. This chain's CDR3 is CASSYDSSYNSPLHF. The CDR3, as DNA: TGTGCCAGCAGTTACGACAGCTCCTATAATTCACCCCTCCACTTT.

J is TRBJ1-1 and V is TRBV7-9; D remains unclear. Looked up from germline, CDR1 is SEHNR and CDR2 is FQNEAQ (reference sequence). This CDR3 contains 13 residues. Trimming cost V 5 bases and J 1 base, with 8 bases left between them. As DNA, the CDR3 is TGTGCCAGCAGCGGAAGACAGAACACTGAAGCTTTCTTT. It specifies CASSGRQNTEAFF.

This chain connects TRBV29-1 to TRBJ2-2, with D perhaps TRBD1 (6 bases). V was shortened by 6 bases and J by 2 bases, with 16 bases between the two germline ends. The CDR3 is 15 residues long. Germline loops: CDR1 SQVTM, CDR2 ANQGSEA. CDR3 amino acids: CSVPGGSHNTGELFF. The CDR3 DNA reads as TGCAGCGTCCCTGGGGGCTCACACAACACCGGGGAGCTGTTTTTT.

The chain uses TRBV11-2 and TRBJ1-1; D ambiguous. Germline V gene sequence: CDR1 SGHAT, CDR2 FQNNGV. This CDR3 spans 13 amino acids. Trimming took 8 bases from V and 0 from J, leaving 10 bases between them. In DNA form, the CDR3 reads TGTGCCAGCGGGCAGACCCTGAACACTGAAGCTTTCTTT. Amino acid sequence: CASGQTLNTEAFF.

The chain is built from TRBV6-5 and TRBJ2-7, with D perhaps TRBD2 (7 bases). The CDR3 covers 14 residues. Germline V gene lookup returns CDR1 MNHEY and CDR2 SVGAGI. With 8 bases removed from V and 2 bases from J, the gap between germline ends came to 16 bases. The CDR3 sequence: CASSRRGGAYEQYF. CDR3 DNA: TGTGCCAGCTCACGAAGGGGGGGAGCCTACGAGCAGTACTTC.

CDR3 DNA: TGCGCCAGCAGCGTGACATCCTCGGGGGGTGGCTACACCTTC. It encodes CASSVTSSGGGYTF. The genes are TRBV5-1 and TRBJ1-2; a weak D match, TRBD1 (5 bases). From germline, CDR1 is SGHRS and CDR2 YFSETQ. There are 14 residues in the CDR3. The V and J ends lost 4 bases and 7 bases respectively, with 17 bases between them. The whole variable domain, remainder taken from reference TRBV5-1 and TRBJ1-2, is KAGVTQTPRYLIKTRGQQVTLSCSPISGHRSVSWYQQTPGQGLQFLFEYFSETQRNKGNFPGRFSGRQFSNSRSEMNVSTLELGDSALYLCASSVTSSGGGYTFGSGTRLTVV.

This clone was detected only once. V is TRBV9 and J is TRBJ2-2; D unresolved. V was pared by 3 bases and J by 3 bases, with 3 bases between. Germline V lookup: CDR1 SGDLS, CDR2 YYNGEE. The CDR3 consists of 12 residues. The CDR3 here is CASSADTGELFF. CDR3 DNA: TGTGCCAGCAGCGCGGACACCGGGGAGCTGTTTTTT.

This clone was counted a single time. The chain recombines TRBV11-3 with TRBJ2-1; unclear D gene. Trimming left V 0 bases short and J 6 bases short, with 12 bases between. This CDR3 region has 15 residues. The V gene's germline CDR1 is SGHNT and CDR2 YENEEA. The CDR3 coding sequence is TGTGCCAGCAGCTTAGAACCTATATCTCCCAATGAGCAGTTCTTC. It codes for CASSLEPISPNEQFF.

This clone was seen only a few times. The chain joins TRBV7-8 to TRBJ1-1, with 7 bases that match TRBD1. CDR1 is SGHVS, CDR2 FQNEAQ, per germline. CDR3 size: 13 residues. V lost 4 bases to trimming and J lost 3 bases; unmatched junction nucleotides: 2. The chain's CDR3 is CASSYTGDTEAFF. For the CDR3, the DNA is TGTGCCAGCAGCTACACAGGGGACACTGAAGCTTTCTTT.

The gene calls are TRBV19 and TRBJ2-7; 7 nucleotides agree with TRBD2. Germline V gene sequence: CDR1 LNHDA, CDR2 SQIVND (reference sequence). CDR3 length equals 15 residues. The V gene end was trimmed by 3 bases and the J gene end by 4 bases; junction bases not matched to a gene: 9. As DNA, the CDR3 is TGTGCCAGTAGTATCAGCCTCGGACTAGGTTACGAGCAGTACTTC. Translation gives CASSISLGLGYEQYF.

The chain combines TRBV5-5 with TRBJ1-5; 7 bases align to TRBD1. Losses at the gene ends were 4 bases for V and 2 bases for J; bases not matched to a gene: 6. Germline V gene lookup returns CDR1 SGHKS and CDR2 YYEKEE (reference sequence). The CDR3 is 15 amino acids. The CDR3 reads CASSVTGTGNQPQHF. CDR3 DNA sequence: TGTGCCAGCAGCGTGACAGGGACGGGCAATCAGCCCCAGCATTTT.